This T cell receptor (beta chain) was sequenced for a study of T cells in Graves' hyperthyroidism and ophthalmopathy. Study as a whole: Peripheral blood was drawn at first diagnosis, prior to all treatment.

The CDR3 covers 17 residues. V shed 1 base and J shed 2 bases, with 15 bases lying between them. Germline V CDR1 and CDR2: MNHNS, SASEGT. The TCR beta CDR3 regions underwent amplification using RNA transcripts as the source. Carried out on the TCR CDR3, a first-round RT-PCR used the HTBI primer set. In TCRdb, the multiplex PCR reads were re-called with MiXCR into one record per CDR3 protein. The sample carries hundreds of thousands of distinct CDR3 sequences, less than 30% recorded once. The chain has TRBV6-1 and TRBJ1-5; a weak D match, TRBD1 (5 bases). The TCR comes from a man aged 35-49 years with Graves' hyperthyroidism that later progressed to Graves' ophthalmopathy. Sequencing input: blood. The CDR3 DNA sequence: TGTGCCAGCAGTGAAGTCCCCCAGGGTAGCGGCAATCAGCCCCAGCATTTT. Residues: CASSEVPQGSGNQPQHF.